This TCR beta chain derives from a study of vaccination and CD4 T cells after COVID-19. As for the study in general: Convalescent patients, SARS-CoV-2 positive by nasal swab PCR, comprised 9 or 10 mild cases and one severe case. Study-wide findings and caveats: Median numbers of SARS-CoV-2-reactive clonotypes increased from 21 to 38 (not a significant change).

With the Oncomine TCR Beta short-read assay, DNA from cultured CD4+ T cells was sequenced. Each CDR3 protein gets one entry after TCRdb re-called the PCR reads with MiXCR. Of more than 10,000 distinct CDR3 sequences listed, approximately 58% are singletons. Treatment given: approximately 9-day PBMC culture with coronavirus spike peptide pools or control peptides (ViraFEST assay). This CDR3 has 15 amino acids. Germline CDR1 reads SGHTA; CDR2 reads FQGNSA. V shed 5 bases, J shed 8 bases, and the junction held 10 bases outside the gene matches. A word on this clonotype: As yet, its antigen is unknown.

The TCR was taken from a human donor who had recovered from COVID-19. The J gene is TRBJ2-1, the V gene TRBV7-2; 9 bases align to TRBD2. The specimen was CD4+ T cells from blood, cultured in vitro, collected before SARS-CoV-2 vaccination. The CDR3, as DNA: TGTGCCAGCAGCCCCGCCGGGACTAGCTTCGATGAGCAGTTCTTC. Its protein product is CASSPAGTSFDEQFF.